These 8 T cell receptor beta chains originate from one sample sequenced in a study of blood T cell repertoires in COVID-19. Profiled with immunoSEQ multiplex PCR; TCRdb holds only in-frame clones, not every one. Of roughly 290,000 clones detected, approximately 80% appear once; the ten largest clones hold around 3.9%. Sequencing was carried out using peripheral blood. These receptors were obtained from a woman aged 50 to 65 with active or convalescent COVID-19.

The chain recombines TRBV20-1 with TRBJ1-4; 10 bases are a match to TRBD1. Trimming cost V 3 bases and J 8 bases; bases outside gene matches: 6. This CDR3 spans 14 amino acids. In germline, CDR1 is DFQATT, CDR2 SNEGSKA (reference sequence). CDR3 sequence: CSASGTGDEEKLFF. The DNA of the CDR3 is TGCAGTGCTAGTGGGACAGGGGACGAGGAAAAACTGTTTTTT.

The J gene is TRBJ2-5, the V gene TRBV2; D gene unclear. The V gene lost 6 bases and the J gene lost 4 bases, with 15 bases spanning the gap. There are 14 residues in the CDR3. In germline, CDR1 is SNHLY, CDR2 FYNNEI. The CDR3 is CASRFFGGGETQYF. The CDR3, as DNA: TGTGCCAGCAGATTCTTCGGTGGTGGAGAGACCCAGTACTTC.

The V and J genes are TRBV28 and TRBJ1-4; TRBD1 aligns across 8 bases. J was trimmed by 8 bases and V by 5 bases; bases with no gene match: 4. The CDR3 extends over 13 amino acids. The germline CDR1 and CDR2 sequences are MDHEN and SYDVKM. CDR3 in amino acids: CASSKQGVEKLFF. The CDR3 bases are TGTGCCAGCAGTAAACAGGGGGTGGAAAAACTGTTTTTT.

This chain uses TRBV5-4 with TRBJ1-1; a possible D gene is TRBD1 (5 bases). This CDR3 spans 13 amino acids. Germline CDR1 reads SGHNT; CDR2 reads YYREEE (reference sequence). Trimming shortened V by 6 bases and J by 4 bases, and 13 bases separated the two germline ends. The DNA of the CDR3 is TGTGCCAGCACCTCTGGGGGGGGCACTGAAGCTTTCTTT. Its translation: CASTSGGGTEAFF.

This chain uses TRBV20-1 with TRBJ1-4; TRBD1 might be the D (6 bases). V was shortened by 3 bases and J by 5 bases, with 10 bases between the two germline ends. Germline-derived CDR1 and CDR2 are DFQATT and SNEGSKA (reference sequence). CDR3 length: 13 residues. The CDR3 sequence: CSASGQPNEKLFF. CDR3 coding DNA: TGCAGTGCTAGTGGACAGCCGAATGAAAAACTGTTTTTT.

This chain links TRBV5-1 with TRBJ2-2, with 8 bases fitting TRBD1. This CDR3 is built from 18 residues. Germline V gene lookup returns CDR1 SGHRS and CDR2 YFSETQ. Unmatched junction bases numbered 16, after V lost 4 bases and J lost 5 bases. The CDR3 is CASSPRRADRGRTGELFF. CDR3 coding DNA: TGCGCCAGCAGCCCTCGACGAGCAGACAGGGGTAGGACCGGGGAGCTGTTTTTT.

J is TRBJ1-1 and V is TRBV12-3 or TRBV12-4; 11 bases match TRBD1. J gave up 11 bases and V 4 bases, and 6 bases lay outside the gene matches. This CDR3 has 13 amino acids. This CDR3 is CASSSDRGLGAFF. In DNA, the CDR3 is TGTGCCAGCAGTTCGGACAGGGGGCTTGGGGCTTTCTTT.

The genes are TRBV10-3 and TRBJ2-1; 7 nucleotides match TRBD1. The CDR3 contains 18 residues. In germline, CDR1 is ENHRY, CDR2 SYGVKD. V shed 0 bases and J 4 bases; nucleotides not matched to a gene: 12. CDR3 bases: TGTGCCATCAGTGAGTCGCACCCAGGGACAGCTGGTTACAATGAGCAGTTCTTC. Residues: CAISESHPGTAGYNEQFF.